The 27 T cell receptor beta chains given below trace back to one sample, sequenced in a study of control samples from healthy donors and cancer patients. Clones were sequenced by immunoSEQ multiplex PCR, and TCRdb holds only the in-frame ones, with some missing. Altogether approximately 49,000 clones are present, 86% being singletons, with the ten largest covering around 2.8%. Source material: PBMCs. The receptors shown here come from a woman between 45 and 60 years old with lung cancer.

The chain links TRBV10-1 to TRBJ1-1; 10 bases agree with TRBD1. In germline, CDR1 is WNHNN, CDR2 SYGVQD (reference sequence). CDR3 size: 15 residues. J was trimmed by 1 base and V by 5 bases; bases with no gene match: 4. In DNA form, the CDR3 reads TGCGCCAGCAGTCGGGGGACAGGGGAGAACACTGAAGCTTTCTTT. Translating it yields CASSRGTGENTEAFF.

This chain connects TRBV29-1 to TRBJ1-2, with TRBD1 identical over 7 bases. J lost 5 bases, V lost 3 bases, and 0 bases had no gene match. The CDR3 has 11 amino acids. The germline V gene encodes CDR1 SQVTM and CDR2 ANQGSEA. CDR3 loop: CSVEGQYGYTF. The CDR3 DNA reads TGCAGCGTTGAGGGACAGTATGGCTACACCTTC.

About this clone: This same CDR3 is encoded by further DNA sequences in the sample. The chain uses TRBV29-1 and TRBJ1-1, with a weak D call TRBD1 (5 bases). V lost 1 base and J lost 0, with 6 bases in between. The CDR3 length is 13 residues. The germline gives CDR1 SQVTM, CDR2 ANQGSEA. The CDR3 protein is CSVEAGMNTEAFF. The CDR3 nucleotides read TGCAGCGTTGAAGCAGGGATGAACACTGAAGCTTTCTTT.

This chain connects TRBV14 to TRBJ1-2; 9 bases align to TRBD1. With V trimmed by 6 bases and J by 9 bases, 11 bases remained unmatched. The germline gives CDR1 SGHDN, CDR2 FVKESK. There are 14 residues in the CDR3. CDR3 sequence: CASSLYTGGRRYTF. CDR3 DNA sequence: TGTGCCAGCAGTCTTTATACAGGGGGCCGACGCTACACCTTC.

This CDR3 is CASSSWGRANNYGYTF. Written as DNA, the CDR3 is TGTGCCAGCAGCTCCTGGGGCAGGGCCAATAACTATGGCTACACCTTC. The chain joins TRBV7-8 to TRBJ1-2, with a possible D match to TRBD1 (5 bases). The germline V gene has CDR1 SGHVS and CDR2 FQNEAQ. The CDR3 consists of 16 residues. V lost 4 bases and J 1 base, leaving 16 bases between the germline ends.

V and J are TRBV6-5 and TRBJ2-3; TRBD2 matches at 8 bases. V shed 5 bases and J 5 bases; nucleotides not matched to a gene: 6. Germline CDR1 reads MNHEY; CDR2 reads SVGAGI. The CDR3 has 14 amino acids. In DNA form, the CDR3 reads TGTGCCAGCAGTCGTAGCGGGGCGGAAGATACGCAGTATTTT. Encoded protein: CASSRSGAEDTQYF.

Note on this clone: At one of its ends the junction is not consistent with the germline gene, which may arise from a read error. CDR3 sequence reads: CASSLDRETDTQYF. In DNA, the CDR3 is TGTGCCAGCAGTTTGGACAGGGAAACAGATACGCAGTATTTT. The genes are TRBV5-5 and TRBJ2-3, with 8 bases matching TRBD1. The CDR3 sequence is 14 residues long. CDR1 is SGHKS, CDR2 YYEKEE, per germline (reference sequence). The whole variable domain, remainder taken from reference TRBV5-5 and TRBJ2-3, is DAGVTQSPTHLIKTRGQQVTLRCSPISGHKSVSWYQQVLGQGPQFIFQYYEKEERGRGNFPDRFSARQFPNYSSELNVNALLLGDSALYLCASSLDRETDTQYFGPGTRLTVL.

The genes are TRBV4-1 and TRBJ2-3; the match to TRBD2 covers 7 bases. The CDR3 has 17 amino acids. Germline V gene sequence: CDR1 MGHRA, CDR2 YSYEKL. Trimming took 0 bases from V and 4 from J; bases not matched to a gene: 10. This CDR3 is CASSQDSSLADPDTQYF. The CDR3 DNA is TGCGCCAGCAGCCAAGACTCATCTCTAGCGGATCCAGATACGCAGTATTTT.

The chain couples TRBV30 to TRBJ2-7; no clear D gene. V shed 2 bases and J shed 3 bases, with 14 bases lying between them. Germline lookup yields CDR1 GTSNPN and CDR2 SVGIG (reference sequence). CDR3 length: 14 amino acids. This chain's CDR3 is CAWSKDSAFYEQYF. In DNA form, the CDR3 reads TGTGCCTGGAGTAAGGATTCGGCTTTCTACGAGCAGTACTTC.

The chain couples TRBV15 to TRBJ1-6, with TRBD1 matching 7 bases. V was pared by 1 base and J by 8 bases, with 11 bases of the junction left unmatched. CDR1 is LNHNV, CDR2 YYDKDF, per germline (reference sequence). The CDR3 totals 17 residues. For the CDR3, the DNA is TGTGCCACCAGCAGAGCCCCACAGGGGAGAGGGGATTCACCCCTCCACTTT. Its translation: CATSRAPQGRGDSPLHF.

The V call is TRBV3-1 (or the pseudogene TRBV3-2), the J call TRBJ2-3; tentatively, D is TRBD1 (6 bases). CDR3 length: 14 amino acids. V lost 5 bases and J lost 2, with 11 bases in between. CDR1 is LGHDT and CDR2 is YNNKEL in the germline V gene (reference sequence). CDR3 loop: CASSWDISTDTQYF. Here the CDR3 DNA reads TGTGCCAGCAGCTGGGACATTTCCACAGATACGCAGTATTTT.

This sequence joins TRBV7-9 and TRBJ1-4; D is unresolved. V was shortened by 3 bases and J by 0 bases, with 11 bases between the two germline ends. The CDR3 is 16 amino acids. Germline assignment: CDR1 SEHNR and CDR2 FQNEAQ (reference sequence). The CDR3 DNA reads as TGTGCCAGCAGCTTCGGGCCTATTACAACTAATGAAAAACTGTTTTTT. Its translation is CASSFGPITTNEKLFF.

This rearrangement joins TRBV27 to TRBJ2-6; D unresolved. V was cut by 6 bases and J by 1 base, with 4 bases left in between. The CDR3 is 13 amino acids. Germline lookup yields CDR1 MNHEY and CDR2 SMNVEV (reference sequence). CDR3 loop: CASRVSGANVLTF. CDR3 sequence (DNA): TGTGCCAGCAGGGTATCTGGGGCCAACGTCCTGACTTTC.

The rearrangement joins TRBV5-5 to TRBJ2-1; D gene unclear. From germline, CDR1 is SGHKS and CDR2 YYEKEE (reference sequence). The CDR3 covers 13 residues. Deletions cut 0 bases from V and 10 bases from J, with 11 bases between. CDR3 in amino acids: CASSLGVSWEQFF. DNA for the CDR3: TGTGCCAGCAGCTTGGGAGTGTCCTGGGAGCAGTTCTTC.

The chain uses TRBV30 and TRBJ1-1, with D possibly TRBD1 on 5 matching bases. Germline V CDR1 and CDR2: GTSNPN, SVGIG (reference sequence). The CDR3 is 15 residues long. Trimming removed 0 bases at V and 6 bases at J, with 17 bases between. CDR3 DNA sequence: TGTGCCTGGAGTGTAGGGACTTACCCGCGGGCTGAAGCTTTCTTT. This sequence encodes CAWSVGTYPRAEAFF.

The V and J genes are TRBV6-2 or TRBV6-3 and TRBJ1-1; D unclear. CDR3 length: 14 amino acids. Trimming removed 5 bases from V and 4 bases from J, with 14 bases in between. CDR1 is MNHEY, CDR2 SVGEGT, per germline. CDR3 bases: TGTGCCAGCAGTCTATGGGGTGACGGCACTGAAGCTTTCTTT. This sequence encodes CASSLWGDGTEAFF.

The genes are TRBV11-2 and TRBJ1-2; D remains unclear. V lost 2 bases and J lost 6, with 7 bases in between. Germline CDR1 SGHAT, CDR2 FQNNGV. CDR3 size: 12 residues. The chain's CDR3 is CASSLLLNGYTF. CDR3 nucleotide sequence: TGTGCCAGCAGCTTATTATTAAATGGCTACACCTTC.

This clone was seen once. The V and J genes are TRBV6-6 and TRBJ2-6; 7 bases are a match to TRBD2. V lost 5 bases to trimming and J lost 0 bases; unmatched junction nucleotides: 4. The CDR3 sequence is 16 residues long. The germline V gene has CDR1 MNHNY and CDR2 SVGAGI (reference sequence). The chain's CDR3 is CASSVPGGSGANVLTF. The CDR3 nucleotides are TGTGCCAGCAGTGTCCCGGGAGGCTCTGGGGCCAACGTCCTGACTTTC.

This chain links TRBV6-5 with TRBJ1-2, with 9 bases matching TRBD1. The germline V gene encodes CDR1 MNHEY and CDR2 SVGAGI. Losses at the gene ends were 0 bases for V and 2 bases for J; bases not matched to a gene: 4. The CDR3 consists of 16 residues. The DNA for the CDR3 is TGTGCCAGCAGTTACTCGAGAGGACAGGGGAACTATGGCTACACCTTC. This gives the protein CASSYSRGQGNYGYTF.

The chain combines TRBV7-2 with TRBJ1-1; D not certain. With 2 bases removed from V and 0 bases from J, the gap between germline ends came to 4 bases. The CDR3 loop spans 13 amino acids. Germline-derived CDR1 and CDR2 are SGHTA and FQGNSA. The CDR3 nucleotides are TGTGCCAGCAGCTTACACTTGAACACTGAAGCTTTCTTT. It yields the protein CASSLHLNTEAFF.

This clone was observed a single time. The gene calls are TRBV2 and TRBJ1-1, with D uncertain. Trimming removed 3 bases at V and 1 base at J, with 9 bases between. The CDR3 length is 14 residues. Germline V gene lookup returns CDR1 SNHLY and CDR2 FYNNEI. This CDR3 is CASSDWQPNTEAFF. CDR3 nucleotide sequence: TGTGCCAGCAGTGACTGGCAGCCGAACACTGAAGCTTTCTTT.

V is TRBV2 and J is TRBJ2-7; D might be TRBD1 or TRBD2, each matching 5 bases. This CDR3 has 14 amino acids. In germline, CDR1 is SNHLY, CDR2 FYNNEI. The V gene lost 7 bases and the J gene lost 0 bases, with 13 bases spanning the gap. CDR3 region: CASIPGRTSYEQYF. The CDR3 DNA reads TGTGCCAGCATCCCGGGACGGACCTCCTACGAGCAGTACTTC.

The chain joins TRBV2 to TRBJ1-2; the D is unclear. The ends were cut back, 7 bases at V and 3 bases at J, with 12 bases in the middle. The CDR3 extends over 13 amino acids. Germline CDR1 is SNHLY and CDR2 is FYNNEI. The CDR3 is CASKPGEDYGYTF. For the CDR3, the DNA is TGTGCCAGCAAACCCGGGGAGGACTATGGCTACACCTTC.

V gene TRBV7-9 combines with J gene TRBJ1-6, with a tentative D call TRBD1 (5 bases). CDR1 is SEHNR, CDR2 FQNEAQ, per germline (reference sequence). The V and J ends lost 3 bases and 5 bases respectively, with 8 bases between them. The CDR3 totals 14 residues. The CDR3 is CASSFAQDNSPLHF. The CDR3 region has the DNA TGTGCCAGCAGCTTTGCACAGGATAATTCACCCCTCCACTTT.

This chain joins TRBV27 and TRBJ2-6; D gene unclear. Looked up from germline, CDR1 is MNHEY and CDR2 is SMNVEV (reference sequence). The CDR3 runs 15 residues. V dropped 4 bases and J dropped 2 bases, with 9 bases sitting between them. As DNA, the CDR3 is TGTGCCAGCAGTTATTGGCTAGCTGGGGCCAACGTCCTGACTTTC. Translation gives CASSYWLAGANVLTF.

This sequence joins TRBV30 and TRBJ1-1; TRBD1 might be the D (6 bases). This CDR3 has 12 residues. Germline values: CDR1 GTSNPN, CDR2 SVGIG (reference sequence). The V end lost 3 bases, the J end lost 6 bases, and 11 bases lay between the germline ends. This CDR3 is CAWSRQDSEAFF. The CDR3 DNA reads TGTGCCTGGAGCAGACAGGACTCTGAAGCTTTCTTT.

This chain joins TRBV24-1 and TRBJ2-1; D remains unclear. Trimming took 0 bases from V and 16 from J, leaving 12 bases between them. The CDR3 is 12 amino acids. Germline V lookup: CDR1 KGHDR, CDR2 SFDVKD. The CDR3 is CATSDLNERQFF. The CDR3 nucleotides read TGTGCCACCAGTGATTTGAACGAAAGACAATTCTTC.